This T cell receptor (beta chain) originates from a study of cytomegalovirus exposure and HLA in healthy donors. Overall study findings and caveats: The study found most TCR sequences rare, yet found some public TCRs in many donors.

This table comes from immunoSEQ multiplex PCR, and its TCRdb copy is limited to in-frame clones, with some not included. The profile shows 150,000 to 200,000 clones, roughly 86% of them singletons. Germline values: CDR1 LGHNA, CDR2 YSLEER. The CDR3 runs to 15 residues. V dropped 1 base and J dropped 5; count of bases not matched to a gene: 6. With regard to this clone: Its antigen is unidentified.

These donors were members of the roughly 110-subject validation cohort, a group separate from the approximately 670-subject first cohort. The specimen was PBMCs. This sequence was found in a man younger than 35 in good health and CMV-seropositive. V usage is TRBV4-3 and J usage is TRBJ2-5; 8 positions agree with TRBD2. CDR3 in DNA: TGCGCCAGCAGCCAAGTAGGGTCTAGCGGGGAGACCCAGTACTTC. This sequence encodes CASSQVGSSGETQYF.